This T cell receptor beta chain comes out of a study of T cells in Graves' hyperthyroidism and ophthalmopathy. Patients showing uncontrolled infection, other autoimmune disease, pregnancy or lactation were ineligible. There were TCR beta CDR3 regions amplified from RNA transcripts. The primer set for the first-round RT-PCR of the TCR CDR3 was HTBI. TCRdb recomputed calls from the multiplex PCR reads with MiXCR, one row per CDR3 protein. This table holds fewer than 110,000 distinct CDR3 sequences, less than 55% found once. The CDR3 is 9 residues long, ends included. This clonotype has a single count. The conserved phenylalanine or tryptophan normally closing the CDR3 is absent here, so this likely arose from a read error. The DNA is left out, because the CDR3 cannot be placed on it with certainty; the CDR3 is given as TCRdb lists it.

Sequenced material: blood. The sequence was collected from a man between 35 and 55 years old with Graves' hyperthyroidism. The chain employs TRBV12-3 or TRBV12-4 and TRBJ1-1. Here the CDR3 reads CASSLLISG.